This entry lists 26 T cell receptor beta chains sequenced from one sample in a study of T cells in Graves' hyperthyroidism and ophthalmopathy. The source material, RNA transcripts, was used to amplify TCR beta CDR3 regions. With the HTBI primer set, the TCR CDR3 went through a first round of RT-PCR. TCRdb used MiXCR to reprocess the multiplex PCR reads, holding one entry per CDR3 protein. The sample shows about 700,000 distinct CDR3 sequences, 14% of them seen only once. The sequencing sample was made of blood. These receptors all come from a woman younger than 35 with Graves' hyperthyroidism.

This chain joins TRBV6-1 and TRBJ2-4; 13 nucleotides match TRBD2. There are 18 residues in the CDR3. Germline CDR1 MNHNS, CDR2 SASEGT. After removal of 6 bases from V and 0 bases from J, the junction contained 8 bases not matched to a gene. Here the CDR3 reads CASRGLAGKTVAKNIQYF. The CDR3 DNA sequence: TGTGCCAGCAGGGGACTAGCGGGAAAGACAGTAGCCAAAAACATTCAGTACTTC.

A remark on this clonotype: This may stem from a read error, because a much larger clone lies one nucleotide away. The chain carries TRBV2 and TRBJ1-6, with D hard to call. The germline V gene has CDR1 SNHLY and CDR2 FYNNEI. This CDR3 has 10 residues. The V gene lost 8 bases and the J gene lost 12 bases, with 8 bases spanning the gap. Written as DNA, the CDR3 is TGTGCCAGCGAGTCGGTACCCCTCCACTTT. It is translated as CASESVPLHF.

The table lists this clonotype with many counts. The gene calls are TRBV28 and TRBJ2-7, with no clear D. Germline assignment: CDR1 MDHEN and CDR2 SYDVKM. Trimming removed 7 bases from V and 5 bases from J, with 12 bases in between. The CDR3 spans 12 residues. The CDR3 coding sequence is TGTGCCAGCACCCTCGGACGGAACGAGCAGTACTTC. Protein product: CASTLGRNEQYF.

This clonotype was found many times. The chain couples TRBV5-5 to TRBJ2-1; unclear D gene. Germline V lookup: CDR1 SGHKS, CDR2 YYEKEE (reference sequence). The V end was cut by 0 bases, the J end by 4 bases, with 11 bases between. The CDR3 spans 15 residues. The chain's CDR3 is CASSLVFGLYNEQFF. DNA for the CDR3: TGTGCCAGCAGCTTGGTTTTCGGGCTTTACAATGAGCAGTTCTTC. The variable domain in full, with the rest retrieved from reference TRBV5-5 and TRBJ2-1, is DAGVTQSPTHLIKTRGQQVTLRCSPISGHKSVSWYQQVLGQGPQFIFQYYEKEERGRGNFPDRFSARQFPNYSSELNVNALLLGDSALYLCASSLVFGLYNEQFFGPGTRLTVL.

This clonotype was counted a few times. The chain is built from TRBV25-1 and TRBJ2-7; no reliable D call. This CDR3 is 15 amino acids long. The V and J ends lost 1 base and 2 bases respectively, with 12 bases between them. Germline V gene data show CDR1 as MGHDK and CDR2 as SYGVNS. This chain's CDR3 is CASSELAGPTYEQYF. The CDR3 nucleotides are TGTGCCAGCAGTGAATTAGCCGGCCCGACCTACGAGCAGTACTTC.

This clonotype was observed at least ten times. The CDR3 is CASSQVSLGGAGGDTQYF. The CDR3, as DNA: TGCGCCAGCAGCCAAGTTTCCTTAGGTGGGGCGGGAGGAGATACGCAGTATTTT. J is TRBJ2-3 and V is TRBV4-1; 8 bases align to TRBD2. V trimming: 1 base; J trimming: 5 bases; junction bases outside the gene matches: 14. The CDR3 runs 18 residues. CDR1 MGHRA and CDR2 YSYEKL come from the germline V gene.

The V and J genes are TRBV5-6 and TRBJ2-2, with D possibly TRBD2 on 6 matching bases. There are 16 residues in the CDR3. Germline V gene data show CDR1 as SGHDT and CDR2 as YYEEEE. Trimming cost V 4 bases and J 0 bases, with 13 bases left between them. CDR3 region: CASSPYAGPNTGELFF. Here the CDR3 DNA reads TGTGCCAGCAGCCCCTATGCGGGGCCGAACACCGGGGAGCTGTTTTTT.

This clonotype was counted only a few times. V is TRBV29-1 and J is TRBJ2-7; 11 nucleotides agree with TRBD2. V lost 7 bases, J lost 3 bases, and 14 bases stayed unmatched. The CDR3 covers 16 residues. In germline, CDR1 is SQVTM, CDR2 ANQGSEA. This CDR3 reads CSAITSGSSNGYEQYF. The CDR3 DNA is TGCAGCGCCATTACTAGCGGGAGTAGTAACGGCTACGAGCAGTACTTC.

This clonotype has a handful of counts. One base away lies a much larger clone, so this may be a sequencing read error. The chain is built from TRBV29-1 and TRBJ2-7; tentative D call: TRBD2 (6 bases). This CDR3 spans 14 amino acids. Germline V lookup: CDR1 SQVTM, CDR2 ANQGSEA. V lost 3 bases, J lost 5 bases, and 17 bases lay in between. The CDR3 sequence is CSVDRAGSTHEQYF. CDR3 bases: TGCAGCGTTGACAGGGCGGGAAGCACCCACGAGCAGTACTTC.

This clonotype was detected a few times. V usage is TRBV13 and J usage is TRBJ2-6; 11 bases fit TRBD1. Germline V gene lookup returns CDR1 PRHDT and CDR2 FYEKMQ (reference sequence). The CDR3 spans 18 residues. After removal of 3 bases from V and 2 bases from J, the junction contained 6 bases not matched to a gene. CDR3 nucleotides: TGTGCCAGCAGCTTCCAGGGGACAGGGGGGACTGGGGCCAACGTCCTGACTTTC. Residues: CASSFQGTGGTGANVLTF.

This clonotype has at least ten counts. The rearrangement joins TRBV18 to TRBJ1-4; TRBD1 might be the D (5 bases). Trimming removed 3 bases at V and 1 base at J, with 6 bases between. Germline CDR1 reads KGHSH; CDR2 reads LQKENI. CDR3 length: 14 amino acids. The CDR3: CASSPGGTNEKLFF. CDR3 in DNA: TGTGCCAGCTCACCGGGGGGAACTAATGAAAAACTGTTTTTT.

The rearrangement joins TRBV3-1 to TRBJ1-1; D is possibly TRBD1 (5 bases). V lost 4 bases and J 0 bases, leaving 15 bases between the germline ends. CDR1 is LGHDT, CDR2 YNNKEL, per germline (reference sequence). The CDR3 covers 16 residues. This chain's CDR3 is CASSPYPGRVNTEAFF. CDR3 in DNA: TGTGCCAGCAGCCCCTACCCAGGGCGAGTGAACACTGAAGCTTTCTTT.

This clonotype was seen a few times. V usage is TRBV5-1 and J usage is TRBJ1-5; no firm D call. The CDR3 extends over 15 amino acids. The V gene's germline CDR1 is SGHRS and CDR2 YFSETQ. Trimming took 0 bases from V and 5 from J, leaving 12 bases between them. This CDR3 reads CASSLVSGVHQPQHF. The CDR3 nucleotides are TGCGCCAGCAGCTTGGTTTCAGGCGTGCATCAGCCCCAGCATTTT.

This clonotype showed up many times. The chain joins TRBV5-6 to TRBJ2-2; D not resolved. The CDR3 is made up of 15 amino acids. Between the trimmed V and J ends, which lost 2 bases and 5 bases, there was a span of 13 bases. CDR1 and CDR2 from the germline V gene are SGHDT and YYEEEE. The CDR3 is CASSFSLSGTGELFF. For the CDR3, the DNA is TGTGCCAGCAGCTTTTCTCTCTCCGGGACCGGGGAGCTGTTTTTT.

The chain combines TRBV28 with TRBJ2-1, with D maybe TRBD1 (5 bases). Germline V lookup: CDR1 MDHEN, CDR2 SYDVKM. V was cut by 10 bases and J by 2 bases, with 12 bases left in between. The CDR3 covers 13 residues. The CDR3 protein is CATSMGPYNEQFF. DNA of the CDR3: TGTGCCACCTCGATGGGGCCCTACAATGAGCAGTTCTTC. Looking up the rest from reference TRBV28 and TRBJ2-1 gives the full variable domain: DVKVTQSSRYLVKRTGEKVFLECVQDMDHENMFWYRQDPGLGLRLIYFSYDVKMKEKGDIPEGYSVSREKKERFSLILESASTNQTSMYLCATSMGPYNEQFFGPGTRLTVL.

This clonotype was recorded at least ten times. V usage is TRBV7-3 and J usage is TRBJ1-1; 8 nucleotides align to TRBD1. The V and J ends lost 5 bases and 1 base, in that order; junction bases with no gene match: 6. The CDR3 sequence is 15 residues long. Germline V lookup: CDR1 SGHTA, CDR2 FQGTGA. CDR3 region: CASSPQGTGNTEAFF. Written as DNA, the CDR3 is TGTGCCAGCAGCCCGCAAGGGACAGGGAACACTGAAGCTTTCTTT.

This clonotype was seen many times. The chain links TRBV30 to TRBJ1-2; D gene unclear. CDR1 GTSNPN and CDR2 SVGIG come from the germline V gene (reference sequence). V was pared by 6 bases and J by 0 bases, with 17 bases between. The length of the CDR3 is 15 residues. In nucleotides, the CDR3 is TGTGCCTGCCCTGCAGGCCGGGCAACTAACTATGGCTACACCTTC. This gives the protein CACPAGRATNYGYTF.

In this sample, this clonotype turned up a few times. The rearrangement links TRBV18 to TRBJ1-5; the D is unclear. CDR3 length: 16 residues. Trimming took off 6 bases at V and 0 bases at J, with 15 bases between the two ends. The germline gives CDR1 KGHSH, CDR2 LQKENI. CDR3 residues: CASSQGRGYSNQPQHF. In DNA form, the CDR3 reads TGTGCCAGCTCCCAAGGACGAGGTTATAGCAATCAGCCCCAGCATTTT.

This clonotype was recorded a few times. In DNA form, the CDR3 reads TGTGCCACCAGCAGACCAACCCTGTACACTGAAGCTTTCTTT. Encoded protein: CATSRPTLYTEAFF. This chain links TRBV15 with TRBJ1-1, with D hard to call. Trimming stripped 2 bases from V and 3 bases from J, with 10 bases between. Germline lookup yields CDR1 LNHNV and CDR2 YYDKDF (reference sequence). The CDR3 has 14 residues.

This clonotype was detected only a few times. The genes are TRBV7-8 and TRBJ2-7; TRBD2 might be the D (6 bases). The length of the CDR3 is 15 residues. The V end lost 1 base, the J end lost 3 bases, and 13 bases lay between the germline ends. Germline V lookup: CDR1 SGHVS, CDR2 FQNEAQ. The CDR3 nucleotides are TGTGCCAGCAGCTTAGGCGGTAGCGGAGGCTACGAGCAGTACTTC. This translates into CASSLGGSGGYEQYF.

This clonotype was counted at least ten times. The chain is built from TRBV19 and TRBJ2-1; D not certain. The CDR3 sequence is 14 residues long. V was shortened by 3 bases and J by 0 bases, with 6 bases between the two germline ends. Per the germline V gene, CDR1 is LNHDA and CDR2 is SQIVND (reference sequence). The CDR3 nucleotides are TGTGCCAGTAGTATTTCCGACTCCTACAATGAGCAGTTCTTC. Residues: CASSISDSYNEQFF.

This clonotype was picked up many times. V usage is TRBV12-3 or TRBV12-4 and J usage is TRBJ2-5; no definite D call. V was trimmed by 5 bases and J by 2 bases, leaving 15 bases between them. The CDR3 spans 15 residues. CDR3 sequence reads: CASSLLTGWQETQYF. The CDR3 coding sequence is TGTGCCAGCAGTCTCTTGACTGGGTGGCAAGAGACCCAGTACTTC.

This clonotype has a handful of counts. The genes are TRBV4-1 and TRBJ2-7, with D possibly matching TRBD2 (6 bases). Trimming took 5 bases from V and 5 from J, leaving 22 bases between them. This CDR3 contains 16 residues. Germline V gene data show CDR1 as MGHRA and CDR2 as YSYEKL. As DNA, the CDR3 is TGCGCCAGCAGCACACGCCCGGCGGGACGCTTTAACGAGCAGTACTTC. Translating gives CASSTRPAGRFNEQYF.

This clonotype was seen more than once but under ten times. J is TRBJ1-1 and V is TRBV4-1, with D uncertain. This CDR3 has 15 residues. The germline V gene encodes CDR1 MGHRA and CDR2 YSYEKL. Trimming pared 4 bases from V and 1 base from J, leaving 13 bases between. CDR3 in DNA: TGCGCCAGCAGCCCACCCGGAGGGAGGAACACTGAAGCTTTCTTT. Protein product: CASSPPGGRNTEAFF.

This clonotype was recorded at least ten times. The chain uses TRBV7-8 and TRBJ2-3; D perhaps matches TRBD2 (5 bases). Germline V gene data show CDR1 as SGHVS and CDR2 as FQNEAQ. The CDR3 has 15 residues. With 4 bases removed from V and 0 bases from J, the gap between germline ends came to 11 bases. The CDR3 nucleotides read TGTGCCAGCAGCTCTAGCTACCTGAGCACAGATACGCAGTATTTT. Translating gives CASSSSYLSTDTQYF.

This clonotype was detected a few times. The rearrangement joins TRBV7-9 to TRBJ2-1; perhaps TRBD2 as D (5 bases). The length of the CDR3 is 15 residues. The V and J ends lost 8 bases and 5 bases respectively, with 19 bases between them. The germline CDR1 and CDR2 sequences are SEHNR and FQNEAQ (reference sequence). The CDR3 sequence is CASSDGVDRDNEQFF. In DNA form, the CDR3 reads TGTGCCAGCTCAGACGGGGTTGACCGCGACAATGAGCAGTTCTTC.